This T cell receptor beta chain was captured by sequencing in a study of blood T cells in healthy people across ages. Study results and limitations: Naive T cell percentage by flow cytometry tracked strongly with beta diversity. From one million sequenced T cells, diversity estimates were lower bounds.

As regards this clonotype: Its antigen remains unidentified.

Sample-barcoded 5' priming and a J-beta primer mix drove a second PCR of 7 to 11 cycles. TCRdb recomputed calls from the 5' RACE reads with MiXCR, one row per CDR3 protein. The table records approximately 290,000 distinct CDR3 sequences, 25% to 30% of them present only once. The V end lost 3 bases, the J end lost 4 bases, and 9 bases lay between the germline ends. CDR1 KGHSH and CDR2 LQKENI come from the germline V gene. This CDR3 is 14 amino acids long. Those donating, healthy Caucasian individuals from Russia, were aged roughly 6 to 100. Sequenced sample: blood. The receptor was derived from a woman between 65 and 79 years old in good health. The V gene is TRBV18, the J gene TRBJ2-2, with D uncertain. The CDR3 region has the DNA TGTGCCAGCTCACCCCCCACGGGCACCGGGGAGCTGTTTTTT. This sequence encodes CASSPPTGTGELFF. The full variable domain, completed using reference TRBV18 and TRBJ2-2, is NAGVMQNPRHLVRRRGQEARLRCSPMKGHSHVYWYRQLPEEGLKFMVYLQKENIIDESGMPKERFSAEFPKEGPSILRIQQVVRGDSAAYFCASSPPTGTGELFFGEGSRLTVL.